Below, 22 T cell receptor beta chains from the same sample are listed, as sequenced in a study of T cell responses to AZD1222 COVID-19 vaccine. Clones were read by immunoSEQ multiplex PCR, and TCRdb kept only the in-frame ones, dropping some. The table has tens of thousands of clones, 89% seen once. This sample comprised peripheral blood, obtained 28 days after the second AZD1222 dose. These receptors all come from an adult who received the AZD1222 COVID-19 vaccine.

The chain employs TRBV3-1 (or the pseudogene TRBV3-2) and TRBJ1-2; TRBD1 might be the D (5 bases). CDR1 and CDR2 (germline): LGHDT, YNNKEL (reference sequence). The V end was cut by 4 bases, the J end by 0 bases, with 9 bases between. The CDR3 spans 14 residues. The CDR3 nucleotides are TGTGCCAGCAGCCTCAGGGAAACTAACTATGGCTACACCTTC. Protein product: CASSLRETNYGYTF.

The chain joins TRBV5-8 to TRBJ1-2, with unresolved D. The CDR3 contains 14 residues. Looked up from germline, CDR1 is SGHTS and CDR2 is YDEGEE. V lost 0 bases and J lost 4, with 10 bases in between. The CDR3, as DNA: TGTGCCAGCAGCTTGGATCCAGGCCTCTATGGCTACACCTTC. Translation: CASSLDPGLYGYTF.

CDR3 nucleotide sequence: TGTGCCAGCAGCTCGGGGACGGGGGGCTACGAGCAGTACTTC. Encoded protein: CASSSGTGGYEQYF. V is TRBV2 and J is TRBJ2-7, with TRBD2 matching 7 bases. This CDR3 is built from 14 residues. The V gene's germline CDR1 is SNHLY and CDR2 FYNNEI. J gave up 3 bases and V 6 bases, and 8 bases lay outside the gene matches.

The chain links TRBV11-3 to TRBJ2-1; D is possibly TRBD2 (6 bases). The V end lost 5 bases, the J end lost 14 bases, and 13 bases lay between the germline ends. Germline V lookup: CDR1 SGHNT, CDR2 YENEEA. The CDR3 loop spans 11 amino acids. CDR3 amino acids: CASSGGTREFF. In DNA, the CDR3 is TGTGCCAGCAGCGGAGGGACCCGGGAGTTCTTC.

In DNA, the CDR3 is TGCGCCAGCAGCCAAGATCGTGCGGTGTTTAACTATGGCTACACCTTC. This codes for CASSQDRAVFNYGYTF. The gene calls are TRBV4-3 and TRBJ1-2; D not resolved. V was pared by 0 bases and J by 1 base, with 12 bases between. This CDR3 spans 16 amino acids. CDR1 is LGHNA and CDR2 is YSLEER in the germline V gene.

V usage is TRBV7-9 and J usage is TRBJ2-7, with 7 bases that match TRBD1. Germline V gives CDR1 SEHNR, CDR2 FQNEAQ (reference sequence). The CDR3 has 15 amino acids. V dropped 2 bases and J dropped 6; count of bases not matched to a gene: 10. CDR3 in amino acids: CASSLQQGTPGEQYF. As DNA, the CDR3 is TGTGCCAGCAGCTTACAACAGGGGACCCCCGGCGAGCAGTACTTC.

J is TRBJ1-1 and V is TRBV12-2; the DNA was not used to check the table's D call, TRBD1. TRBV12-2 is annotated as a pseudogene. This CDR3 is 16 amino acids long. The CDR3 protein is CASRLGQDRANTEAFF. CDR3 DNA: TGTGCAAGTCGCTTAGGGCAAGACAGGGCGAACACTGAAGCTTTCTTT.

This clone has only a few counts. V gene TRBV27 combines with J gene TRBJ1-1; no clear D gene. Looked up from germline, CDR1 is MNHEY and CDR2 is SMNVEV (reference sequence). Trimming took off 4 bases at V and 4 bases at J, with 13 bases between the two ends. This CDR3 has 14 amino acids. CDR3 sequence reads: CASSWSPASTEAFF. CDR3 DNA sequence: TGTGCCAGCAGTTGGTCGCCAGCAAGCACTGAAGCTTTCTTT.

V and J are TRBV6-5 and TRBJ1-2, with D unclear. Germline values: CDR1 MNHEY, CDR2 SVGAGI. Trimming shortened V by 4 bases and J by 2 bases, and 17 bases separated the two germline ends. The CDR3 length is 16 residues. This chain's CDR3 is CASSFNLDGQNYGYTF. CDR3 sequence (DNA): TGTGCCAGCAGTTTTAATCTCGACGGGCAGAACTATGGCTACACCTTC.

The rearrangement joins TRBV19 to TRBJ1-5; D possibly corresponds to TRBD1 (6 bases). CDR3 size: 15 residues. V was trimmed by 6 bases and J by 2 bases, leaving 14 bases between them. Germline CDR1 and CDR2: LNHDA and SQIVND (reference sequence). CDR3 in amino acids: CASSGPAGGNQPQHF. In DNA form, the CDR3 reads TGTGCCAGTAGCGGGCCGGCAGGGGGCAATCAGCCCCAGCATTTT.

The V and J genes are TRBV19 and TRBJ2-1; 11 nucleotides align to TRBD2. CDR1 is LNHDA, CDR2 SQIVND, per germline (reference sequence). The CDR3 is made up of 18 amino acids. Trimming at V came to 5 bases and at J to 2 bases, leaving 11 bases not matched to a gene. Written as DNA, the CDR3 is TGTGCCAGTAGTGGTAGGACTAGCGGGTCAAACACCTACAATGAGCAGTTCTTC. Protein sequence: CASSGRTSGSNTYNEQFF.

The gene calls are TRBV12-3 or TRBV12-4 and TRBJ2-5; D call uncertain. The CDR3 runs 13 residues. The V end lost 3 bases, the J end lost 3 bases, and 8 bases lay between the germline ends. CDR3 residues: CASSFGREETQYF. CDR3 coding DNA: TGTGCCAGCAGTTTTGGTAGGGAAGAGACCCAGTACTTC.

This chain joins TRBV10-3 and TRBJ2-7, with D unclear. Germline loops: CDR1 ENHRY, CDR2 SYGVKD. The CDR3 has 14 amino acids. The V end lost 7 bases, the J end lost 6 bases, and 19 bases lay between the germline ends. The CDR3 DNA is TGTGCCATCATCAGCTCGGGTCCTTCCGGCGAGCAGTACTTC. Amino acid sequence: CAIISSGPSGEQYF.

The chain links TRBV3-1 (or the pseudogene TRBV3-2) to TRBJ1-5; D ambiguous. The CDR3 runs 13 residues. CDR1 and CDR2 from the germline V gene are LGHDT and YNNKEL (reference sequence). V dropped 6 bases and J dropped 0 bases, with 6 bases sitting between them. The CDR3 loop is CASRGNSNQPQHF. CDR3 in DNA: TGTGCCAGCAGGGGAAATAGCAATCAGCCCCAGCATTTT.

The CDR3 coding sequence is TGCGCCAGCAGCCCGACAGGGGGAGGAAACACCATATATTTT. As protein: CASSPTGGGNTIYF. The chain uses TRBV5-1 and TRBJ1-3, with 9 nucleotides matching TRBD1. V was pared by 4 bases and J by 4 bases, with 3 bases of the junction left unmatched. This CDR3 is 14 amino acids long. Looked up from germline, CDR1 is SGHRS and CDR2 is YFSETQ.

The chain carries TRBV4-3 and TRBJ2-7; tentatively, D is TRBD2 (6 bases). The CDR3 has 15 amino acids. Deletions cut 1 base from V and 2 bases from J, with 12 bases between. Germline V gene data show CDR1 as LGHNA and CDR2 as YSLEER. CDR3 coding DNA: TGCGCCAGCAGCCAAGGGAGGGCAGGGCCCTACGAGCAGTACTTC. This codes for CASSQGRAGPYEQYF.

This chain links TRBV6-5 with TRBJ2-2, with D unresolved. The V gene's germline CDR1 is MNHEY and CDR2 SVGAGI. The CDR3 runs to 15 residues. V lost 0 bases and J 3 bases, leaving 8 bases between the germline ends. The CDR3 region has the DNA TGTGCCAGCAGTTACTCGACCCCGGACACCGGGGAGCTGTTTTTT. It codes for CASSYSTPDTGELFF.

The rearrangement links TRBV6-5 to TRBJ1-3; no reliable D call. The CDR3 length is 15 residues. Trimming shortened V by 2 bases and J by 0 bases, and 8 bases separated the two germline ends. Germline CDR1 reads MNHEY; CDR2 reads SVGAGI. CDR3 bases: TGTGCCAGCAGTTACGAGGCAAGCTCTGGAAACACCATATATTTT. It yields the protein CASSYEASSGNTIYF.

The CDR3 DNA reads as TGTGCCAGCAGCGGCCGGGTGAATAGGAACACTGAAGCTTTCTTT. It codes for CASSGRVNRNTEAFF. The rearrangement uses TRBV11-3 and TRBJ1-1; D gene uncertain. Trimming removed 5 bases from V and 1 base from J, with 14 bases in between. CDR3 length: 15 amino acids. Germline loops: CDR1 SGHNT, CDR2 YENEEA.

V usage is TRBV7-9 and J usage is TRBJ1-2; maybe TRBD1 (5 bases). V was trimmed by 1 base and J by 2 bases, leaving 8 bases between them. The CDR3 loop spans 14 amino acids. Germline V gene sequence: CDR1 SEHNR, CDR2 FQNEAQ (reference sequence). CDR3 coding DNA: TGTGCCAGCAGCTTAGGTGCAGGGAACTATGGCTACACCTTC. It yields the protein CASSLGAGNYGYTF.

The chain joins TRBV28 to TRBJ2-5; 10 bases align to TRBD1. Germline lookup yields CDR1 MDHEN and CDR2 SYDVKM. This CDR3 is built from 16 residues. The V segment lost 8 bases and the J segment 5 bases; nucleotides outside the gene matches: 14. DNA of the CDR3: TGTGCCAGCGGGTGGACCCCGGGACAGGGGATGGAGACCCAGTACTTC. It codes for CASGWTPGQGMETQYF.

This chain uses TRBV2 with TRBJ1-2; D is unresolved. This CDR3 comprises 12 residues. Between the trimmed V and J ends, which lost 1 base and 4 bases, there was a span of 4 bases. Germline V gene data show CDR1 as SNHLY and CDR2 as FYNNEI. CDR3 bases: TGTGCCAGCAGTGAAGGGCCCTATGGCTACACCTTC. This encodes CASSEGPYGYTF.